These 7 T cell receptor beta chains share one sample of origin, sequenced in a study of early T cells in non-severe SARS-CoV-2 infection. TCRdb redid the calling of the 5' RACE reads with MiXCR, one entry per CDR3 protein. The sample has more than 40,000 distinct CDR3 sequences, 5% to 6.5% seen once; the top ten hold 5% to 5.5%. The source was whole blood, collected at baseline. These receptors were collected from an adult who was a healthcare worker with PCR-confirmed SARS-CoV-2 infection or an uninfected control (not recorded which).

This clonotype was recorded a few times. The chain links TRBV7-3 to TRBJ2-7; the D call may be TRBD1 or TRBD2 (6 bases each). Germline V gene sequence: CDR1 SGHTA, CDR2 FQGTGA. This CDR3 comprises 13 residues. V was clipped by 0 bases and J by 6 bases, with 9 bases between them. CDR3 nucleotides: TGTGCCAGCAGCTTAACCGGGGGCGGCGAGCAGTACTTC. Protein product: CASSLTGGGEQYF.

This clonotype has ten or more counts. The chain recombines TRBV7-9 with TRBJ1-2; no definite D call. The CDR3 runs 12 residues. Germline CDR1 reads SEHNR; CDR2 reads FQNEAQ (reference sequence). V shed 7 bases and J shed 3 bases, with 9 bases lying between them. The CDR3 DNA follows: TGTGCCAGCACCCTAACCGACTATGGCTACACCTTC. It translates to CASTLTDYGYTF.

The chain combines TRBV6-5 with TRBJ1-1; D is unresolved. The CDR3 loop spans 13 amino acids. CDR1 and CDR2 (germline): MNHEY, SVGAGI. V lost 2 bases, J lost 0 bases, and 4 bases lay in between. The CDR3 DNA follows: TGTGCCAGCAGTTACGGGATGAACACTGAAGCTTTCTTT. Encoded protein: CASSYGMNTEAFF.

Many counts were recorded for this clonotype. The chain has TRBV20-1 and TRBJ2-2; D not certain. In germline, CDR1 is DFQATT, CDR2 SNEGSKA (reference sequence). With 0 bases removed from V and 8 bases from J, the gap between germline ends came to 10 bases. CDR3 size: 13 residues. The CDR3 here is CSARDLGRGELFF. DNA for the CDR3: TGCAGTGCTAGAGATCTTGGCCGTGGGGAGCTGTTTTTT.

This clonotype was counted ten times or more. This rearrangement joins TRBV7-9 to TRBJ1-2; D remains unclear. The germline CDR1 and CDR2 sequences are SEHNR and FQNEAQ (reference sequence). Trimming removed 0 bases from V and 4 bases from J, with 6 bases in between. The CDR3 is 13 residues long. The CDR3 region has the DNA TGTGCCAGCAGCTTAGCCCCGACCTATGGCTACACCTTC. Its translation: CASSLAPTYGYTF.

There are many counts of this clonotype. The chain carries TRBV20-1 and TRBJ1-4; D remains ambiguous. The length of the CDR3 is 12 residues. Germline-derived CDR1 and CDR2 are DFQATT and SNEGSKA (reference sequence). Trimming took off 1 base at V and 8 bases at J, with 8 bases between the two ends. The CDR3, as DNA: TGCAGTGCTAGAGGCGACGGGGAAAAACTGTTTTTT. Protein product: CSARGDGEKLFF.

The table lists this clonotype with many counts. The chain employs TRBV7-2 and TRBJ2-5; D gene ambiguous. The germline V and J ends were trimmed by 5 bases and 4 bases, with 14 bases remaining between them. CDR3 length: 14 residues. In germline, CDR1 is SGHTA, CDR2 FQGNSA. The CDR3 here is CASSTFPETETQYF. The CDR3 nucleotides are TGTGCCAGCAGCACCTTCCCCGAAACAGAGACCCAGTACTTC. The complete variable domain, with remaining parts taken from reference TRBV7-2 and TRBJ2-5, reads GAGVSQSPSNKVTEKGKDVELRCDPISGHTALYWYRQSLGQGLEFLIYFQGNSAPDKSGLPSDRFSAERTGGSVSTLTIQRTQQEDSAVYLCASSTFPETETQYFGPGTRLLVL.